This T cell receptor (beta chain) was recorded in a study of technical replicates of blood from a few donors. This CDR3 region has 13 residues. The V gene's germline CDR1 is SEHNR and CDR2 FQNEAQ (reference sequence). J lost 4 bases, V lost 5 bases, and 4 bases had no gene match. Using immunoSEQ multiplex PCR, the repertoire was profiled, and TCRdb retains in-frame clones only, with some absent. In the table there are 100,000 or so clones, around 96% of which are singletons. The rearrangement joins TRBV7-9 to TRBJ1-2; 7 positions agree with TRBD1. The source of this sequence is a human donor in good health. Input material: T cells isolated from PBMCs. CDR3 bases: TGTGCCAGCAGCAAAGGACAGGCCTATGGCTACACCTTC. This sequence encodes CASSKGQAYGYTF.